What follows is one TCR beta chain and its context. Its antigen remains unidentified. The donors (healthy individuals) were bone marrow donors. This specimen belongs to a study of cytomegalovirus exposure and HLA in healthy donors. Both 60 Vbeta primers and 13 Jbeta primers went into the PCR. Here immunoSEQ multiplex PCR was the method, and the copy in TCRdb shows in-frame clones only, minus some. The data contain 200,000 to 300,000 clones, 80% to 90% of them seen just once; the ten biggest clones take up 2% to 2.5%. Study-wide findings and caveats: Most subjects had HLA-A and HLA-B alleles reportedly predicted accurately by TCR beta sequences. CMV antigen specificity was confirmed in vitro for three CMV-associated chains. With further analysis later on, most CMV-associated TCR beta chains appeared HLA-restricted.

The clonotype comes from a woman in her 40s in good health and CMV-seropositive. Sequencing input: PBMCs.

The CDR3 is CASSPPGGSATEAFF. CDR3 in DNA: TGTGCCAGCAGTCCACCGGGGGGCTCGGCCACTGAAGCTTTCTTT. This chain uses TRBV28 with TRBJ1-1, with a possible D match to TRBD1 (6 bases). This CDR3 is built from 15 residues. The germline V and J ends were trimmed by 5 bases and 4 bases, with 17 bases remaining between them. Germline V CDR1 and CDR2: MDHEN, SYDVKM.